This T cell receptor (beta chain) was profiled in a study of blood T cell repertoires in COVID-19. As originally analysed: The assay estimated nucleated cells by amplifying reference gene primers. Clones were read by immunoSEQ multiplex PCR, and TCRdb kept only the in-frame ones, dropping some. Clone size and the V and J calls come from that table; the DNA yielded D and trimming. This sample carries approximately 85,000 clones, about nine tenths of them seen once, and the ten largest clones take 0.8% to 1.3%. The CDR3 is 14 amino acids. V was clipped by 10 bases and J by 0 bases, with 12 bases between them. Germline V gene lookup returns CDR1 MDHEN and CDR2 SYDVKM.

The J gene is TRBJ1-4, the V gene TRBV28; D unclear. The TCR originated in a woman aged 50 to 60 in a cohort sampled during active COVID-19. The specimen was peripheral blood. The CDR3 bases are TGTGCCACCATTCCCGGGACAACTAATGAAAAACTGTTTTTT. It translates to CATIPGTTNEKLFF.